This T cell receptor beta chain came from a study of cytomegalovirus exposure and HLA in healthy donors. Findings and limits, study-wide: Further analysis, carried out later, found HLA-associated TCR beta chains more clonally expanded than equally common other chains.

Each donor was healthy, and each was a bone marrow donor. CDR1 and CDR2 from the germline V gene are MNHNS and SASEGT. CDR3 size: 15 residues. Trimming removed 7 bases from V and 3 bases from J; junction bases left unmatched: 7. Remarks on this clone: Its target is unknown.

A multiplex PCR was run with 60 Vbeta primers and 13 Jbeta primers. The assay was immunoSEQ multiplex PCR, and TCRdb's table has in-frame clones only and misses some. The sample shows more than 70,000 clones, roughly 73% of them seen only once. Sequencing was performed on PBMCs. This TCR came from a boy between 10 and 17 years old in good health and CMV-seronegative. The chain links TRBV6-1 to TRBJ1-3; 9 bases are shared with TRBD1. CDR3 sequence reads: CASNPDRGLGNTIYF. CDR3 nucleotide sequence: TGTGCCAGCAACCCGGACAGGGGCCTTGGAAACACCATATATTTT.